The source of this T cell receptor (beta chain) is a study of response to subunit inactivated influenza vaccine (dated by TCRdb to the late 2010s). A note on the overall study: Deep quantitative T cell receptor repertoire profiling was used in the study to track responses to a trivalent subunit inactivated influenza vaccine. Overall study results and their limits: It was suggested by the authors that each seasonal influenza vaccination may recruit only a limited number of new T cells.

The CDR3 runs 15 amino acids, cysteine and phenylalanine included. CDR3 DNA is the only sequence kept; it has 45 bases, read in frame from the first base. V and J are trimmed by 6 bases and 6 bases, and the gene matches miss 10 bases of the junction. In the case of this clonotype: Its antigen specificity is not known. The record has no base qualities; no much larger clone is one base away.

Libraries were prepared through RT-PCR. TCRdb names Illumina HiSeq 2500 as the instrument used. The public reads were run again by TCRdb, first through fastp at Q25 and then through MiXCR, and only productive beta chains were kept. Records with the same CDR3 protein are collapsed into one entry carrying the most frequent genes and DNA. This sample gives around 650,000 distinct CDR3 sequences in total; around 16% of them show up just once. Jointly, the top ten make up approximately 10% of the sample. The receptor was isolated from a man aged 45-65 years who received an inactivated influenza vaccine. Donor details come from another sample of the same person, matched by shared clones. The chain is made from TRBV12-3 or TRBV12-4 and TRBJ2-1; TRBD2 fits 8 bases in the junction. The sequencing here drew on PBMCs from blood, taken roughly 12 days after vaccination. The DNA reads as follows: TGTGCCAGCAGCCGCGGGGGGTTTAATGGCAATGAGCAGTTCTTC. This gives the protein CASSRGGFNGNEQFF.